One and the same sample provided the 7 T cell receptor beta chains below, sequenced in a study of shared clonotypes between healthy human individuals. Sequencing was performed with immunoSEQ multiplex PCR; in TCRdb, only in-frame clones are kept and a portion is missing. In the table there are about 490,000 clones, approximately 81% of which are singletons. Sequenced input: PBMCs. Source of these receptors: a woman aged 40 to 49 in good health. Some clones in this sample may be carry-over from other donors' samples.

This clone was seen only once. The chain is built from TRBV19 and TRBJ1-3; possibly TRBD1 for D (6 bases). The V and J ends lost 4 bases and 4 bases respectively, with 17 bases between them. Germline assignment: CDR1 LNHDA and CDR2 SQIVND (reference sequence). CDR3 length equals 16 residues. CDR3 bases: TGTGCCAGTAGTAGGGGGCCAGGACGGTTCGGAAACACCATATATTTT. It translates to CASSRGPGRFGNTIYF.

This clone came up once. The rearrangement joins TRBV28 to TRBJ1-2; no definite D call. The length of the CDR3 is 16 residues. The ends were cut back, 3 bases at V and 4 bases at J, with 18 bases in the middle. The germline CDR1 and CDR2 sequences are MDHEN and SYDVKM. The chain's CDR3 is CASSLLGSARFYGYTF. CDR3 DNA sequence: TGTGCCAGCAGTTTGCTTGGCTCGGCCAGATTCTATGGCTACACCTTC.

Concerning this clone: One base away lies a much larger clone, so this may be a sequencing read error. V and J are TRBV27 and TRBJ2-7; a weak D match, TRBD2 (6 bases). Germline loops: CDR1 MNHEY, CDR2 SMNVEV (reference sequence). There are 16 residues in the CDR3. The CDR3 spells CVSSFPGGPASYEQYF. The CDR3 DNA is TGTGTCAGCAGTTTCCCCGGGGGACCGGCATCCTACGAGCAGTACTTC.

V gene TRBV7-3 combines with J gene TRBJ2-2, with TRBD2 matching over 11 bases. The CDR3 totals 19 residues. Germline values: CDR1 SGHTA, CDR2 FQGTGA. V trimming: 5 bases; J trimming: 2 bases; junction bases outside the gene matches: 13. CDR3 protein: CASSQGPPGTSGNTGELFF. CDR3 coding DNA: TGTGCCAGCAGCCAAGGCCCCCCCGGGACTAGCGGTAACACCGGGGAGCTGTTTTTT.

The rearrangement uses TRBV18 and TRBJ1-2; D not certain. CDR1 and CDR2 from the germline V gene are KGHSH and LQKENI. V lost 3 bases and J lost 6, with 14 bases in between. CDR3 size: 14 residues. The CDR3 loop is CASSPSGGQHGYTF. CDR3 bases: TGTGCCAGCTCACCCAGCGGCGGTCAACATGGCTACACCTTC. The variable domain in full, with the rest retrieved from reference TRBV18 and TRBJ1-2, is NAGVMQNPRHLVRRRGQEARLRCSPMKGHSHVYWYRQLPEEGLKFMVYLQKENIIDESGMPKERFSAEFPKEGPSILRIQQVVRGDSAAYFCASSPSGGQHGYTFGSGTRLTVV.

The chain recombines TRBV20-1 with TRBJ2-1; 11 bases are shared with TRBD2. This CDR3 has 11 residues. CDR1 DFQATT and CDR2 SNEGSKA come from the germline V gene (reference sequence). After removal of 2 bases from V and 15 bases from J, the junction contained 3 bases not matched to a gene. The CDR3 coding sequence is TGCAGTGCTAGATCTAGCGGGAGGCCGTTCTTC. Translation gives CSARSSGRPFF.

This clone has only one observation. The J gene is TRBJ2-4, the V gene TRBV7-2; 8 nucleotides line up with TRBD1. The CDR3 is 13 amino acids. V trimming: 5 bases; J trimming: 7 bases; junction bases outside the gene matches: 4. The germline CDR1 and CDR2 sequences are SGHTA and FQGNSA. Written as DNA, the CDR3 is TGTGCCAGCAGCCCACGACAGGGGAACATTCAGTACTTC. It specifies CASSPRQGNIQYF.